This T cell receptor beta chain was sequenced during a study of T cell responses to AZD1222 COVID-19 vaccine (dated by TCRdb to 2020 to 2023). With regard to the full study: Because spike-specific TCR depth and breadth did not differ between the two schedules, AZD1222 recipients who got a second dose at roughly 4 weeks were pooled with those who got a second dose at roughly 12 weeks. TCR sequencing covered more than 230 trial participants: 200 to 210 given two doses of AZD1222 and 26 given two doses of MenACWY control vaccine. Trial participants were enrolled into age subgroups of 18-55, 56-69 and 70-plus years, which contained roughly 150, 30 and 60 TCR-sequenced participants, respectively. Summary of the overall study and its limitations: Conclusions about previously exposed vaccinees were limited because only five to seven AZD1222 recipients were SARS-CoV-2 seropositive at baseline. In the small 56-69-year group, the increase in depth fell short of significance, most likely because of low power. Most participants were white British and females outnumbered males, and the authors suggested that clonal diversity may have been underestimated. Because no samples from the day 14 peak response were available, repertoires could be characterized only after the peak T cell response. CD4 TCRs associated with the vaccine covered the entire spike protein, and the dominant responses were in regions 160-218 and 743-854. Nearly half of unique spike-specific TCRs reportedly recognized epitopes outside regions mutated in the B.1.351 and B.1.1.7 variants. After two AZD1222 doses, both the breadth and the depth of spike-specific TCRs were significantly higher than at day 0 and than in MenACWY recipients.

Details on this clone: Its antigen is not yet known. Nothing much larger sits one base from this clone, and base qualities are not available.

What this sample's time point label stands for: baseline before first vaccination. Vaccinee samples came from UK trials COV001 and COV002, including a single-blind randomized controlled phase 2/3 trial of AZD1222 (ChAdOx1 nCoV-19) in healthy adults. For TCRbeta chain sequencing, PBMC samples from trial participants were taken at day 0 and at day 28 after the second dose. The CDR3 has 14 amino acids, counting the end cysteine and phenylalanine. Of all the DNA, just the CDR3 is kept, 42 bases in frame from base 1. Reading the germline V gene gives CDR1 LGHNT and CDR2 FRNRAP. V was cut back by 4 bases and J by 1 base, leaving a gap of 10 bases between them. The CDR3 regions of human TCRbeta chains were subjected to immunosequencing. Per the authors' processing: Repertoire TCRs were checked for matches against a reference library of SARS-CoV-2-specific TCRs that had been generated using the MIRA antigen-specificity platform. Breadth was defined as the fraction of unique TCRs that were SARS-CoV-2-associated, and depth was defined as the fraction of total T cells that were SARS-CoV-2-associated. Using the MIRA data, every spike-specific TCR was mapped to the spike region that the TCR reacted to and assigned to either a CD4 or a CD8 class. Log10-transformed breadth and depth values were compared by one-way ANOVA with Sidak's multiple comparisons tests. TCRdb carries this immuneACCESS record with in-frame sequences only. Its versions omit some clonotypes, under half of them owing to an unresolved V gene in the studies checked, with the rest unexplained. The V and J calls and clone size come from that table; D and trimming were worked out from the DNA. This sample has 95,000 to 150,000 clones in its table, and about 88% of those were observed once. The top ten hold roughly 4% of the sample.

Rearrangement joined TRBV12-5 to TRBJ1-1; TRBD1 is a possible D gene, resting on 5 matching bases. This material consisted of peripheral blood, taken on day 0 of AZD1222 vaccination. The sequence derives from an adult in good health. The DNA sequence is given as TGTGCTAGTGGTTGGGGACCGGCGAACACTGAAGCTTTCTTT. The encoded protein is CASGWGPANTEAFF.